This TCR beta chain was recorded in a study of blood T cell repertoires in COVID-19. In the study overall: Spain, Italy and the United States supplied samples that represented acute and convalescent COVID-19.

The CDR3 consists of 13 residues. Per germline, CDR1 LNHDA and CDR2 SQIVND (reference sequence). Trimming took 3 bases from V and 4 from J, leaving 9 bases between them. In the authors' methods: How many nucleated cells were present was estimated from reference gene primer amplification. The method was immunoSEQ multiplex PCR; TCRdb's version includes in-frame clones alone and lacks a portion of them. For V, J and clone size, that table is used; D and trimming come from the DNA. Of over 200,000 clones detected, about 90% appear once; the ten largest clones hold over 1.5%. The sequencing sample was made of peripheral blood. V usage is TRBV19 and J usage is TRBJ1-1, with D possibly being TRBD1 (6 bases). The clonotype comes from a man aged 40-49 years with active or convalescent COVID-19. CDR3 residues: CASSMQDSTEAFF. CDR3 nucleotide sequence: TGTGCCAGTAGTATGCAGGACAGCACTGAAGCTTTCTTT.